Given below is one TCR beta chain in context. Here immunoSEQ multiplex PCR was the method, and the copy in TCRdb shows in-frame clones only, minus some. The data contain 70,000 to 100,000 clones, about nine tenths of them singletons. The data derive from a study of OX40 agonist ivuxolimab in advanced cancers. Per the germline V gene, CDR1 is SGHTA and CDR2 is FQGNSA. V was pared by 5 bases and J by 3 bases, with 8 bases of the junction left unmatched. CDR3 length: 15 amino acids. The source was CD4+ or CD8+ T cells sorted from blood, collected in a trial of the OX40 agonist ivuxolimab. The chain uses TRBV7-2 and TRBJ1-2, with 8 bases lining up with TRBD1. This clonotype was sampled from an adult with an advanced solid tumor such as melanoma, head and neck, liver or kidney cancer. CDR3 in amino acids: CASSLPGQAYYGYTF. DNA for the CDR3: TGTGCCAGCAGCCTACCGGGACAGGCATACTATGGCTACACCTTC.